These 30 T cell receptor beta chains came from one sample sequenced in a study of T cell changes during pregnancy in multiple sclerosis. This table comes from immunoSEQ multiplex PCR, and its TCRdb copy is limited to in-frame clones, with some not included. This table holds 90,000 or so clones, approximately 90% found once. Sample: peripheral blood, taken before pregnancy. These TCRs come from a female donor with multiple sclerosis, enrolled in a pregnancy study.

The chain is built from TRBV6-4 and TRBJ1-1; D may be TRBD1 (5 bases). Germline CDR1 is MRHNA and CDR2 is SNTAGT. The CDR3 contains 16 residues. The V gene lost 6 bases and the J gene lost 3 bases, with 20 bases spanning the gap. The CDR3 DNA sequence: TGTGCCAGCAGAAAAGAGGGACTGAATGGTCACACTGAAGCTTTCTTT. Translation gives CASRKEGLNGHTEAFF.

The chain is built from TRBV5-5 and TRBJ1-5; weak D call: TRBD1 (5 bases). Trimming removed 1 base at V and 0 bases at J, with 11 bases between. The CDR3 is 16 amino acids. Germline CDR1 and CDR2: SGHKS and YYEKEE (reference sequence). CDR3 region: CASSLTGGNSNQPQHF. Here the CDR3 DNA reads TGTGCCAGCAGCTTGACGGGGGGGAATAGCAATCAGCCCCAGCATTTT. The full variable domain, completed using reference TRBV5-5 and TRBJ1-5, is DAGVTQSPTHLIKTRGQQVTLRCSPISGHKSVSWYQQVLGQGPQFIFQYYEKEERGRGNFPDRFSARQFPNYSSELNVNALLLGDSALYLCASSLTGGNSNQPQHFGDGTRLSIL.

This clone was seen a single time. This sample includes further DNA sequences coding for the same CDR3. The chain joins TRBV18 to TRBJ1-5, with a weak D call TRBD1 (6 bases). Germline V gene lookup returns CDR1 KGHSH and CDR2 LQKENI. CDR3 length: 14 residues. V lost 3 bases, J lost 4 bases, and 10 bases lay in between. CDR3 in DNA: TGTGCCAGCTCACCCGGACAGACTAATCAGCCCCAGCATTTT. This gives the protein CASSPGQTNQPQHF.

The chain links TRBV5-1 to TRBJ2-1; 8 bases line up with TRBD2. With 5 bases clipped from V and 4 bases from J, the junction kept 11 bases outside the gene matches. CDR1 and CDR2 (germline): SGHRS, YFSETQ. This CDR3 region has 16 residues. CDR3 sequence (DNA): TGCGCCAGCAGGGATGGACTAGCTCTGGGATACAATGAGCAGTTCTTC. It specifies CASRDGLALGYNEQFF.

The CDR3 DNA sequence: TGCGCCAGCAGACAAATGACAGGGGCGCGGGGTAATGAGCAGTTCTTC. Its translation is CASRQMTGARGNEQFF. The chain couples TRBV4-1 to TRBJ2-1; 8 bases line up with TRBD1. The CDR3 extends over 16 amino acids. The germline V gene encodes CDR1 MGHRA and CDR2 YSYEKL. V lost 6 bases, J lost 7 bases, and 14 bases stayed unmatched.

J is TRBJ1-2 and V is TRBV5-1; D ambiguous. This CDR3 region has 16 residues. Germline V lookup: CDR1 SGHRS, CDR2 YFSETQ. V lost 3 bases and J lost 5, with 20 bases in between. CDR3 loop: CASSSHVESHGYGYTF. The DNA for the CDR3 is TGCGCCAGCAGCTCACACGTGGAAAGCCACGGGTATGGCTACACCTTC.

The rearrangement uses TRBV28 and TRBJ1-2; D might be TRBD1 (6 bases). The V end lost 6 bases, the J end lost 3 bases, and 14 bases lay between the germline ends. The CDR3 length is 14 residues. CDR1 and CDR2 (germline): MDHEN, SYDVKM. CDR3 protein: CASSPAGVDYGYTF. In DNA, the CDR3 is TGTGCCAGCAGCCCCGCAGGGGTGGACTATGGCTACACCTTC.

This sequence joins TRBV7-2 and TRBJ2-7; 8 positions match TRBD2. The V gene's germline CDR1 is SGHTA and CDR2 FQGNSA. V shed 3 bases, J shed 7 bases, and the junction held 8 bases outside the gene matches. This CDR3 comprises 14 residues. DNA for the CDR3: TGTGCCAGCAGCTTGACGGGAGGGCTCGGGGAGCAGTACTTC. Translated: CASSLTGGLGEQYF.

Here the CDR3 reads CATSVGTSGATQYF. CDR3 coding DNA: TGTGCCACCAGCGTAGGGACTAGCGGCGCGACCCAGTACTTC. V usage is TRBV15 and J usage is TRBJ2-5, with 11 positions matching TRBD2. Per germline, CDR1 LNHNV and CDR2 YYDKDF (reference sequence). Trimming cost V 5 bases and J 7 bases; bases outside gene matches: 6. The CDR3 has 14 residues. The full variable domain, its missing parts supplied by reference TRBV15 and TRBJ2-5, is DAMVIQNPRYQVTQFGKPVTLSCSQTLNHNVMYWYQQKSSQAPKLLFHYYDKDFNNEADTPDNFQSRRPNTSFCFLDIRSPGLGDTAMYLCATSVGTSGATQYFGPGTRLLVL.

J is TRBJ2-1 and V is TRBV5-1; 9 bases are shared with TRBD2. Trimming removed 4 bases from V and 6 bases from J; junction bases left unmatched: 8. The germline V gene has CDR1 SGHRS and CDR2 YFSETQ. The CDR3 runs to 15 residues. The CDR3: CASSATSGASNEQFF. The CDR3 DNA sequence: TGCGCCAGCAGCGCGACTAGCGGTGCTTCCAATGAGCAGTTCTTC.

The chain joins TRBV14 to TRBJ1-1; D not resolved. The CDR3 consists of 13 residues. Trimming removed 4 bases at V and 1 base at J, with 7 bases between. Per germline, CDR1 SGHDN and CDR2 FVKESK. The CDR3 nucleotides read TGTGCCAGCAGCCGGGAGGAGAACACTGAAGCTTTCTTT. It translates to CASSREENTEAFF.

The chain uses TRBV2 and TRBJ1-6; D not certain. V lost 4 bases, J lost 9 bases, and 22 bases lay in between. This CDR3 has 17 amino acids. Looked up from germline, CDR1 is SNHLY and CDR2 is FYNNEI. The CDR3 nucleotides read TGTGCCAGCAGTGGTCCCGGGAGCGCGGCCGTGGGTTCACCCCTCCACTTT. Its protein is CASSGPGSAAVGSPLHF.

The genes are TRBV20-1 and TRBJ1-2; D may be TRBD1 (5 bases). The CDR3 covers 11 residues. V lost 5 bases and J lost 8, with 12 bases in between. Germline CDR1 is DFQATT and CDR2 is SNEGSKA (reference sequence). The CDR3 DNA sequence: TGCAGTGCTCGTTGGGGGGAGGGCTACACCTTC. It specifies CSARWGEGYTF.

The CDR3 reads CASSSGTTIEAFF. The CDR3 DNA is TGCGCCAGCAGCTCCGGGACAACGATAGAAGCTTTCTTT. This chain links TRBV10-1 with TRBJ1-1; D may be TRBD1 (6 bases). This CDR3 region has 13 residues. The V gene's germline CDR1 is WNHNN and CDR2 SYGVQD (reference sequence). Between the trimmed V and J ends, which lost 6 bases and 8 bases, there was a span of 16 bases.

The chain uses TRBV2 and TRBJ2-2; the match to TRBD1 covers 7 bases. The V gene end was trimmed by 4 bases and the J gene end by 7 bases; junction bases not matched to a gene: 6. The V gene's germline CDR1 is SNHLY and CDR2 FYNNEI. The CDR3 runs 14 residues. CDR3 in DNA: TGTGCCAGCAGTGCCGACAGGGCGAACGGGGAGCTGTTTTTT. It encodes CASSADRANGELFF.

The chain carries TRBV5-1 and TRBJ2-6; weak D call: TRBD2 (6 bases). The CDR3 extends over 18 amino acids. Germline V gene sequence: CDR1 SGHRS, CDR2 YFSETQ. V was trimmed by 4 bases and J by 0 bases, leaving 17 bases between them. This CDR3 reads CASSPPGSISSGANVLTF. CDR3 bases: TGCGCCAGCAGCCCGCCCGGGAGTATAAGCTCTGGGGCCAACGTCCTGACTTTC.

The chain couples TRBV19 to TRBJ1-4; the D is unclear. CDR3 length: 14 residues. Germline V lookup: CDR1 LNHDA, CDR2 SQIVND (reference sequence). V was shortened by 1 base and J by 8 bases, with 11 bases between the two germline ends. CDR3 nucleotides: TGTGCCAGTAGTATAGGTCCGCGGAGCGAAAAACTGTTTTTT. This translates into CASSIGPRSEKLFF.

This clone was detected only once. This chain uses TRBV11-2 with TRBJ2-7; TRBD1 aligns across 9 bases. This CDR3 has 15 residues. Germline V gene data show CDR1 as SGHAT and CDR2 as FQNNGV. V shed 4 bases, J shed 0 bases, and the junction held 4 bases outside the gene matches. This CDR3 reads CASSSRTGASYEQYF. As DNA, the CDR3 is TGTGCCAGCAGCTCCCGGACAGGGGCCTCCTACGAGCAGTACTTC.

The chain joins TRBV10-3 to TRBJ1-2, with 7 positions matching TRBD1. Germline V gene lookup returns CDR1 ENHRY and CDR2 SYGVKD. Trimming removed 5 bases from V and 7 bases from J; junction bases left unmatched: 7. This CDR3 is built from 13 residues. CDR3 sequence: CAISTGDEGGYTF. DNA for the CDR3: TGTGCCATCAGTACAGGGGATGAAGGTGGCTACACCTTC.

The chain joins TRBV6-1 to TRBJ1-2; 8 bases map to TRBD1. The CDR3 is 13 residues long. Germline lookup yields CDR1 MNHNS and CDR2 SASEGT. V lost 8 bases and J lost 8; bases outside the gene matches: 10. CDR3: CASAKDRAYGYTF. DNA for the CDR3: TGTGCCAGCGCTAAGGACAGGGCTTACGGCTACACCTTC.

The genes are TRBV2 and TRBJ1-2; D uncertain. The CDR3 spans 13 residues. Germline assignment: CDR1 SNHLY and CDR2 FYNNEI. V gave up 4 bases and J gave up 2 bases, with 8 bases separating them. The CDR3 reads CASSVQANYGYTF. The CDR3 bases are TGTGCCAGCAGTGTGCAGGCGAACTATGGCTACACCTTC.

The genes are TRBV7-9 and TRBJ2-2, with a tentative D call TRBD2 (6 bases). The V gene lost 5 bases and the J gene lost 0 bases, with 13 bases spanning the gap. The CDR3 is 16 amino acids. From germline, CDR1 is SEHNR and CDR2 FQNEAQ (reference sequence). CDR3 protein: CASSPRDGTNTGELFF. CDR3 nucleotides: TGTGCCAGCAGCCCGCGGGACGGAACGAACACCGGGGAGCTGTTTTTT.

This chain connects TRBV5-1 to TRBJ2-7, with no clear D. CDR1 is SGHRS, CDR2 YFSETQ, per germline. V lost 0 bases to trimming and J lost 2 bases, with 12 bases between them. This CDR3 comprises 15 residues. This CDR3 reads CASSLDPAGTYEQYF. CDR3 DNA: TGCGCCAGCAGCTTGGATCCAGCAGGCACCTACGAGCAGTACTTC.

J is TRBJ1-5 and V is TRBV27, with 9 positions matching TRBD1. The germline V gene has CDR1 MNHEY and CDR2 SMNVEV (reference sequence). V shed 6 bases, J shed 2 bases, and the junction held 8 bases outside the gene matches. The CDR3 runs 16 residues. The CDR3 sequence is CASRPRTGDGNQPQHF. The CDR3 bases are TGTGCCAGCAGACCCCGGACAGGGGACGGCAATCAGCCCCAGCATTTT.

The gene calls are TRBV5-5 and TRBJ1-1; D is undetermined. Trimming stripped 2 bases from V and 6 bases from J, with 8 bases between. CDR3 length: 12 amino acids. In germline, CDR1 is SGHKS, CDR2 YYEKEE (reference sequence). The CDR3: CASSLSAPEAFF. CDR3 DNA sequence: TGTGCCAGCAGCTTATCCGCGCCTGAAGCTTTCTTT.

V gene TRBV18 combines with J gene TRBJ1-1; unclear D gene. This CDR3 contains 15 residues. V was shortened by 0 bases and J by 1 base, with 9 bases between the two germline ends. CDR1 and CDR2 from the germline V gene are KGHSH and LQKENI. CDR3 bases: TGTGCCAGCTCACCACCTTCCCGAGAGAACACTGAAGCTTTCTTT. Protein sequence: CASSPPSRENTEAFF. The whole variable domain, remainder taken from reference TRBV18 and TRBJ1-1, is NAGVMQNPRHLVRRRGQEARLRCSPMKGHSHVYWYRQLPEEGLKFMVYLQKENIIDESGMPKERFSAEFPKEGPSILRIQQVVRGDSAAYFCASSPPSRENTEAFFGQGTRLTVV.

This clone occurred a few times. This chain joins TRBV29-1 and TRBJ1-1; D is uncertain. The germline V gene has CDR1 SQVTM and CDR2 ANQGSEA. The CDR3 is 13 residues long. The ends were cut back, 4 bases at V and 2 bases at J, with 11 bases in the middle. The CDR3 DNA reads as TGCAGCGTTGTGGCCCTGGGCAACACTGAAGCTTTCTTT. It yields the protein CSVVALGNTEAFF.

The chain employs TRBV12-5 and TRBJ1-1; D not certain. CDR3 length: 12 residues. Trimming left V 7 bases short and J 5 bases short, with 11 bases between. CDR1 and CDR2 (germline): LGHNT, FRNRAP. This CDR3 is CASVLGKTEAFF. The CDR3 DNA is TGTGCTAGTGTCCTAGGAAAAACTGAAGCTTTCTTT.

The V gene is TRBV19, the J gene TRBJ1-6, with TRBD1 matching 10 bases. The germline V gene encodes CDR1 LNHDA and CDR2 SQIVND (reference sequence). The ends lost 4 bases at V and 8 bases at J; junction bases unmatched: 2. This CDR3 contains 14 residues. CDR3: CASSTTGGHSPLHF. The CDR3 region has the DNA TGTGCCAGTAGTACGACAGGGGGCCATTCACCCCTCCACTTT.

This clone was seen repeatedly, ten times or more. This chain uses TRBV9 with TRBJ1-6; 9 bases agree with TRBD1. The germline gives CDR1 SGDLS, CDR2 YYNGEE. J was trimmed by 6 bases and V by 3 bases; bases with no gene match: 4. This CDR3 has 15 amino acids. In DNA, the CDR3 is TGTGCCAGCAGCGAGGGGACAGGGAGTAATTCACCCCTCCACTTT. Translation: CASSEGTGSNSPLHF.